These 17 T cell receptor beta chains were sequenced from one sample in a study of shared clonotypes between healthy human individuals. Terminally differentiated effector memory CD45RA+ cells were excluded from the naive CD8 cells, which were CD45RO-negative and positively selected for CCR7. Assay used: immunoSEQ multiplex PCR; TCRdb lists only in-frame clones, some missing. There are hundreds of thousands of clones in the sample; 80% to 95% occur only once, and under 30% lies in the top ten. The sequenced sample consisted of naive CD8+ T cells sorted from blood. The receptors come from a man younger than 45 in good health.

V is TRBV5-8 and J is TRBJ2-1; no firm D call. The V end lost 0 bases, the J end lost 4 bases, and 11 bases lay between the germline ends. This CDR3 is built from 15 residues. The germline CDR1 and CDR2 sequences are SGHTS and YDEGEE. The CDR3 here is CASSLEAVLYNEQFF. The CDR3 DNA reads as TGTGCCAGCAGCTTGGAGGCGGTTCTATACAATGAGCAGTTCTTC.

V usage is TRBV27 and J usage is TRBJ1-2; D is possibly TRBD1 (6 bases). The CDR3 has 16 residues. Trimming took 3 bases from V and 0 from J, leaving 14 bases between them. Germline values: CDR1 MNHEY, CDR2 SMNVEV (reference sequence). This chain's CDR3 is CASSLVGGQTNYGYTF. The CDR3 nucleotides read TGTGCCAGCAGTTTGGTGGGAGGACAGACTAACTATGGCTACACCTTC.

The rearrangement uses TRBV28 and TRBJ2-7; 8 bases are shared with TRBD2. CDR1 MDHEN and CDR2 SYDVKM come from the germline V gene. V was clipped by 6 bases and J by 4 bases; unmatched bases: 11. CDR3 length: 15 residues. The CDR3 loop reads CASSQAGASGYEQYF. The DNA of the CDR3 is TGTGCCAGCAGCCAAGCGGGGGCATCGGGGTACGAGCAGTACTTC.

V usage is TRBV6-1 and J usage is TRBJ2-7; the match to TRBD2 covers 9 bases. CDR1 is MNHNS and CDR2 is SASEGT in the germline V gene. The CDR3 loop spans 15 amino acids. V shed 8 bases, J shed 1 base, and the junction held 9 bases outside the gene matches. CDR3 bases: TGTGCCAGCGCGTCAAGCGGGAGGACGTCCTACGAGCAGTACTTC. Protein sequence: CASASSGRTSYEQYF.

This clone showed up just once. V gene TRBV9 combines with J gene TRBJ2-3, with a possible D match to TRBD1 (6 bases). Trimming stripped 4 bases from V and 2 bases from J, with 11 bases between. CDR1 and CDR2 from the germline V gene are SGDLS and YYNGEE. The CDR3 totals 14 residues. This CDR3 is CASSKQGDTDTQYF. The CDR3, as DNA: TGTGCCAGCAGCAAACAGGGAGACACAGATACGCAGTATTTT.

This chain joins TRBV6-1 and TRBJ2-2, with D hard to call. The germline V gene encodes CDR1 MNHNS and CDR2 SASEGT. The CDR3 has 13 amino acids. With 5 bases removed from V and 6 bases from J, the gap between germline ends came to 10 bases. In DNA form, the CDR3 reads TGTGCCAGCAGTCACCTTAATTCCGGGGAGCTGTTTTTT. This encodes CASSHLNSGELFF.

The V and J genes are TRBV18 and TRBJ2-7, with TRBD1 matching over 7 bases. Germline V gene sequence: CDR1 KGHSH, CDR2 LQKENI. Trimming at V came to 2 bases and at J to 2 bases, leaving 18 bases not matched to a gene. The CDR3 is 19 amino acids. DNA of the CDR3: TGTGCCAGCTCACCATATCCGACAGGGAATTCCCGAGGGACCTACGAGCAGTACTTC. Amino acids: CASSPYPTGNSRGTYEQYF.

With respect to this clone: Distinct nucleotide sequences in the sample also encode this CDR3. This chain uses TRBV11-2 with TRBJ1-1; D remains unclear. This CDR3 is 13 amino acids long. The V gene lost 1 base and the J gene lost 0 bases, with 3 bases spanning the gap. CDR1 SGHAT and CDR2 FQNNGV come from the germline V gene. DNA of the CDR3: TGTGCCAGCAGCTTAGTAGTGAACACTGAAGCTTTCTTT. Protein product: CASSLVVNTEAFF.

The CDR3 sequence: CASSLTGRLGYEQYF. In DNA form, the CDR3 reads TGTGCCAGCAGTTTAACGGGCCGCCTGGGCTACGAGCAGTACTTC. The rearrangement links TRBV6-5 to TRBJ2-7; D remains ambiguous. CDR3 length: 15 residues. Germline V gene data show CDR1 as MNHEY and CDR2 as SVGAGI. Between the trimmed V and J ends, which lost 4 bases and 3 bases, there was a span of 16 bases.

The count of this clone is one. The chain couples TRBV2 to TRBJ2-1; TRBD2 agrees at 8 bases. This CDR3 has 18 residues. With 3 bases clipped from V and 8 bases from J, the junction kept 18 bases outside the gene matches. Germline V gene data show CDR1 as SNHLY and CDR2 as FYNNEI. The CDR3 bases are TGTGCCAGCAGTGAGAACGTGGTATCTAGCGGGTTATTCTATGAGCAGTTCTTC. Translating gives CASSENVVSSGLFYEQFF.

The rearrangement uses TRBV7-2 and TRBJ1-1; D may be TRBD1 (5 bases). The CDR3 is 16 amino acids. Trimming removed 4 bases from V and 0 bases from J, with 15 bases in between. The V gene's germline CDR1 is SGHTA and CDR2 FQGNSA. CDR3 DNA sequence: TGTGCCAGCAGCTCTAACCTCAGGGATTTGAACACTGAAGCTTTCTTT. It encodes CASSSNLRDLNTEAFF.

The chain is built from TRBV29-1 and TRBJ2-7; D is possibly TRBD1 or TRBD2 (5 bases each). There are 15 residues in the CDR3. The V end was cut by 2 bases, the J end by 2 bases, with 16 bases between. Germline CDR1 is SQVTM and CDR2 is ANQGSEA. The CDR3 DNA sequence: TGCAGCGTTGAATGGGCGACGGGGCGTCCCTACGAGCAGTACTTC. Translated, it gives CSVEWATGRPYEQYF.

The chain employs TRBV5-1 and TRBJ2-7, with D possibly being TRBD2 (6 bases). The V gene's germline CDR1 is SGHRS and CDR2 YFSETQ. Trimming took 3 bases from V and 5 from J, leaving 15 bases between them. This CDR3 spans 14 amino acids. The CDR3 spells CASSSPLGGHEQYF. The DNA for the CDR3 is TGCGCCAGCAGCTCCCCCCTCGGGGGTCACGAGCAGTACTTC.

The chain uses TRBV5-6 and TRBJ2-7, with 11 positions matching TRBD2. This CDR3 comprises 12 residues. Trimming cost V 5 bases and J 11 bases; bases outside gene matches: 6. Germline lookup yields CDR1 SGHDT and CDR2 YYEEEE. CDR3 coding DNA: TGTGCCAGCAGTCGAACTAGCGGGAGAAAGTACTTC. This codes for CASSRTSGRKYF.

CDR3 bases: TGTGCCAGCAGCCCCGGGACAGGGGGCTTGTTCACTGAAGCTTTCTTT. Encoded protein: CASSPGTGGLFTEAFF. The chain joins TRBV28 to TRBJ1-1; TRBD1 matches 12 bases. J was trimmed by 4 bases and V by 6 bases; bases with no gene match: 9. This CDR3 comprises 16 residues. From germline, CDR1 is MDHEN and CDR2 SYDVKM.

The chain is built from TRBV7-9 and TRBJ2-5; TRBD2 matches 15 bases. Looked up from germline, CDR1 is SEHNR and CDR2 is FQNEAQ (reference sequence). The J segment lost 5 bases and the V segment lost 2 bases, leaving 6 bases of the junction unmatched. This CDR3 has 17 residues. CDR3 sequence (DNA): TGTGCCAGCAGCTTAAGGACTAGCGGGAGGGCCTGGGAGACCCAGTACTTC. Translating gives CASSLRTSGRAWETQYF.

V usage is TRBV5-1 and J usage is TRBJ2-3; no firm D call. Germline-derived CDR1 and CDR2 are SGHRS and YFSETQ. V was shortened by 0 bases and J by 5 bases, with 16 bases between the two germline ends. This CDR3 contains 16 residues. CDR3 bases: TGCGCCAGCAGCTTGGCGGAAAGTTGGCCCCAAGATACGCAGTATTTT. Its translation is CASSLAESWPQDTQYF.